This T cell receptor beta chain was recovered during a study of response to subunit inactivated influenza vaccine. The germline V gene encodes CDR1 SGHRS and CDR2 YFSETQ. J lost 5 bases, V lost 1 base, and 7 bases had no gene match. There are 15 residues in the CDR3. MiXCR, applied by TCRdb to the RT-PCR reads, yields one record per CDR3 protein. The sample lists hundreds of thousands of distinct CDR3 sequences, about 11% occurring once. Another study also made use of these data, one on T cells expressing NK-cell markers. That study adds: Libraries used 5'RACE template switching adding universal primer site and UMIs.

The receptor was derived from a man over 45 who received an inactivated influenza vaccine. Source: PBMCs from blood, taken on the day of vaccination. The rearrangement uses TRBV5-1 and TRBJ2-5, with TRBD1 identical over 8 bases. In DNA, the CDR3 is TGCGCCAGCAGCTTGACGCAGGGGGCAGGGGAGACCCAGTACTTC. It codes for CASSLTQGAGETQYF. Based on the CDR3 plus reference TRBV5-1 and TRBJ2-5, the full variable domain is KAGVTQTPRYLIKTRGQQVTLSCSPISGHRSVSWYQQTPGQGLQFLFEYFSETQRNKGNFPGRFSGRQFSNSRSEMNVSTLELGDSALYLCASSLTQGAGETQYFGPGTRLLVL.